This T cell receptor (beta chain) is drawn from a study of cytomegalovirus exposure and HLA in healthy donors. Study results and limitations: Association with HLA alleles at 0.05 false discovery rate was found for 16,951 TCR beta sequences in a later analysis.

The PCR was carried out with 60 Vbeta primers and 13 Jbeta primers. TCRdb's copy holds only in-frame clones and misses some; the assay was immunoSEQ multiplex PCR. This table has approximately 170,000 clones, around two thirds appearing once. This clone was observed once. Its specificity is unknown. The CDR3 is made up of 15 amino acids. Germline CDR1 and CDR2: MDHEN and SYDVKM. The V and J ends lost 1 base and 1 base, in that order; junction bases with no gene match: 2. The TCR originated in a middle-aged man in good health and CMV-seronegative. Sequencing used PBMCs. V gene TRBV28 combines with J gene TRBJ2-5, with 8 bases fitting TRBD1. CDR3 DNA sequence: TGTGCCAGCAGTTTATCAGGGGGCGGCCAAGAGACCCAGTACTTC. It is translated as CASSLSGGGQETQYF.